The next 5 T cell receptor beta chains were all read from a single sample in a study of CD8+ T cells in alopecia areata. The treatment denotes: oral pan-JAK inhibitor, 5-10 mg twice daily. Extracted from the samples, RNA was reverse transcribed into cDNA to serve as the sequencing template. Profiling relied on immunoSEQ multiplex PCR, and the TCRdb table lists in-frame clones only, not all of them. The sample has some 88,000 clones; around 44% are singletons. This specimen consisted of CD8+ T cells sorted from blood, obtained at week 24, from a patient treated with tofacitinib. These receptors all come from a human donor with alopecia areata.

This chain connects TRBV7-8 to TRBJ2-7; no reliable D call. This CDR3 spans 12 amino acids. Per germline, CDR1 SGHVS and CDR2 FQNEAQ. The V and J ends lost 2 bases and 3 bases respectively, with 5 bases between them. The CDR3: CASSLSDYEQYF. In DNA form, the CDR3 reads TGTGCCAGCAGCTTATCCGACTACGAGCAGTACTTC. Combining the CDR3 with reference TRBV7-8 and TRBJ2-7 gives the whole variable domain GAGVSQSPRYKVAKRGQDVALRCDPISGHVSLFWYQQALGQGPEFLTYFQNEAQLDKSGLPSDRFFAERPEGSVSTLKIQRTQQEDSAVYLCASSLSDYEQYFGPGTRLTVT.

This chain joins TRBV10-3 and TRBJ2-5; 7 bases are shared with TRBD2. From germline, CDR1 is ENHRY and CDR2 SYGVKD. The CDR3 extends over 14 amino acids. The trim removed 2 bases at V and 4 bases at J, leaving 4 bases unmatched. The DNA for the CDR3 is TGTGCCATCAGTGAGAGTGCGGGAGTAGAGACCCAGTACTTC. It specifies CAISESAGVETQYF.

This chain links TRBV9 with TRBJ2-1; TRBD1 is a possible D gene (6 bases). V was pared by 0 bases and J by 9 bases, with 13 bases between. Germline V gene lookup returns CDR1 SGDLS and CDR2 YYNGEE. CDR3 length equals 14 residues. The CDR3: CASSVASLGGEQFF. The CDR3 DNA reads TGTGCCAGCAGCGTAGCTTCGTTAGGGGGTGAGCAGTTCTTC. Drawing the rest from reference TRBV9 and TRBJ2-1, the complete variable domain is DSGVTQTPKHLITATGQRVTLRCSPRSGDLSVYWYQQSLDQGLQFLIQYYNGEERAKGNILERFSAQQFPDLHSELNLSSLELGDSALYFCASSVASLGGEQFFGPGTRLTVL.

This clone was counted a few times. The genes are TRBV7-9 and TRBJ1-2, with D uncertain. There are 18 residues in the CDR3. Germline-derived CDR1 and CDR2 are SEHNR and FQNEAQ (reference sequence). Trimming stripped 5 bases from V and 1 base from J, with 23 bases between. The CDR3 DNA reads as TGTGCCAGCAGCCTGGTGGAGACCACACAAACCAGTAACTATGGCTACACCTTC. It codes for CASSLVETTQTSNYGYTF.

This clone has only a few counts. The chain uses TRBV13 and TRBJ2-5; 7 nucleotides match TRBD2. Germline trimming cut 4 bases from V and 3 bases from J; bases unmatched to any gene: 8. Germline CDR1 and CDR2: PRHDT and FYEKMQ (reference sequence). The CDR3 sequence is 15 residues long. Here the CDR3 DNA reads TGTGCCAGCAGCTACCGGGACTACGGGGAAGAGACCCAGTACTTC. This encodes CASSYRDYGEETQYF.